This T cell receptor (beta chain) stems from a study of blood T cell repertoires in COVID-19. Study at large: Specimens from acute and convalescent COVID-19 originated in the United States, Italy and Spain. Sources were T cells, B-cell-depleted T cells, or PBMCs; the material itself was cDNA or gDNA.

The CDR3 is made up of 18 amino acids. Authors' data handling: Nucleated cell counts were estimated from reference gene primer amplification. Method: immunoSEQ multiplex PCR; TCRdb's copy keeps in-frame clones and lacks some. The DNA was the basis for D and trimming; V, J and clone size are from that table. Of around 60,000 clones in the sample, around 89% were seen once. What was sequenced was peripheral blood. The receptor was isolated from a woman aged 55-70 years with active COVID-19. This chain joins TRBV21-1 and TRBJ2-5; the tabulated D call, TRBD2, remains unverified against the DNA. TRBV21-1 is a known pseudogene. CDR3 residues: CASSKVIQRGNPEETQYF. CDR3 in DNA: TGTGCCAGCAGCAAAGTGATCCAGCGGGGGAACCCTGAGGAGACCCAGTACTTC.